The clone carrying this TCR beta chain turned up a few times. Germline V gene data show CDR1 as MNHEY and CDR2 as SVGAGI. The CDR3 totals 14 residues. With V trimmed by 5 bases and J by 3 bases, 3 bases remained unmatched. The data derive from a study of blood T cell repertoires in COVID-19. Using immunoSEQ multiplex PCR, the repertoire was profiled, and TCRdb retains in-frame clones only, with some absent. The sample consists of 95,000 to 150,000 clones, around nine tenths of them appearing once. The receptor was isolated from a woman aged 45-60 years with acute or convalescent COVID-19. This chain connects TRBV6-5 to TRBJ2-7, with 11 bases matching TRBD2. The specimen was peripheral blood. CDR3 sequence reads: CASSMGLADYEQYF. Here the CDR3 DNA reads TGTGCCAGCAGTATGGGACTAGCGGACTACGAGCAGTACTTC.